This T cell receptor beta chain was sequenced for a study of blood T cell repertoires in COVID-19. Study details: The analysed material was cDNA or gDNA that came from T cells, B-cell-depleted T cells, or PBMCs.

Using immunoSEQ multiplex PCR, the repertoire was profiled, and TCRdb retains in-frame clones only, with some absent. This table holds roughly 250,000 clones, approximately 85% found once. CDR3 length: 13 residues. Trimming shortened V by 5 bases and J by 5 bases, and 10 bases separated the two germline ends. Germline lookup yields CDR1 SGHAT and CDR2 FQNNGV. The chain uses TRBV11-2 and TRBJ1-5, with TRBD1 as a possible D gene (5 bases). The TCR was taken from a human donor with COVID-19, enrolled during active disease. The donor label of this sample is uncertain. Material for sequencing was peripheral blood. In nucleotides, the CDR3 is TGTGCCAGCAGCCCAGACAGACATCAGCCCCAGCATTTT. Translation: CASSPDRHQPQHF. The full variable domain, its missing parts supplied by reference TRBV11-2 and TRBJ1-5, is EAGVAQSPRYKIIEKRQSVAFWCNPISGHATLYWYQQILGQGPKLLIQFQNNGVVDDSQLPKDRFSAERLKGVDSTLKIQPAKLEDSAVYLCASSPDRHQPQHFGDGTRLSIL.